The clone carrying this T cell receptor (beta chain) was counted a few times. Its matching antigen is unknown. Sequencing libraries made from TCR beta cDNA carried unique molecular identifiers. MiXCR, applied by TCRdb to the PCR reads, yields one record per CDR3 protein. Here the sample spans some 370,000 distinct CDR3 sequences, about a third being singletons. The data were taken from a study of post-analysis software for immune sequencing data. Notes on the study in general: Patients had higher frequencies than controls of five TRBV segments, including TRBV5-6, TRBV5-1 and TRBV20-1. Samples from a shared batch, those prepared together, strongly co-clustered by F measure.

The CDR3 length is 16 residues. V lost 0 bases and J lost 3, with 14 bases in between. Germline V lookup: CDR1 SGHRS, CDR2 YFSETQ. Sequenced sample: blood. This TCR came from a girl between 10 and 17 years old with multiple sclerosis. The chain joins TRBV5-1 to TRBJ2-3; possible D gene TRBD2, 5 bases. The CDR3 is CASSLGAAWETDTQYF. For the CDR3, the DNA is TGCGCCAGCAGCTTGGGGGCGGCTTGGGAGACAGATACGCAGTATTTT.